Listed below are T cell receptor beta chains from one sample, sequenced in a study of brain T cells in children with intractable seizures. Only in-frame clones appear in the TCRdb table, and some are missing; sequencing was by immunoSEQ multiplex PCR. The sample has a few hundred thousand clones, over 90% seen once. This specimen consisted of peripheral blood, obtained more than 4 months after surgery. The receptor set was obtained from a boy younger than two with tuberous sclerosis and intractable seizures. Both conserved end residues are part of each CDR3. Each record gives: J gene, D gene, CDR3 length, V gene, CDR3 protein. D genes are given only for firm matches.

j_gene: TRBJ1-6; d_gene: .; len: 12; v_gene: TRBV27; CDR3aa: CASRGPRAPLHF
j_gene: TRBJ2-7; d_gene: .; len: 15; v_gene: TRBV5-4; CDR3aa: CASSLVPLRSYEQYF
j_gene: TRBJ1-5; d_gene: .; len: 14; v_gene: TRBV5-6; CDR3aa: CASSLRTTNQPQHF
j_gene: TRBJ2-6; d_gene: .; len: 16; v_gene: TRBV25-1; CDR3aa: CASSEDSYSGANVLTF
j_gene: TRBJ2-3; d_gene: .; len: 16; v_gene: TRBV5-6; CDR3aa: CASSLDPDLYPNTQYF
j_gene: TRBJ1-5; d_gene: .; len: 15; v_gene: TRBV6-1; CDR3aa: CASSEGTYSNQPQHF
j_gene: TRBJ2-3; d_gene: TRBD2; len: 15; v_gene: TRBV10-3; CDR3aa: CAIRPSGARTDTQYF
j_gene: TRBJ1-1; d_gene: .; len: 14; v_gene: TRBV19; CDR3aa: CASSTRIHRTEAFF
j_gene: TRBJ1-3; d_gene: .; len: 16; v_gene: TRBV25-1; CDR3aa: CASPHHPGEKGNTIYF
j_gene: TRBJ2-7; d_gene: .; len: 15; v_gene: TRBV13; CDR3aa: CASSLGLGEVDEQYF
j_gene: TRBJ1-5; d_gene: .; len: 16; v_gene: TRBV7-9; CDR3aa: CASSPMTGPDQGPQHF
j_gene: TRBJ1-2; d_gene: .; len: 19; v_gene: TRBV9; CDR3aa: CASSTPSGGLPLPSDGYTF
j_gene: TRBJ1-1; d_gene: .; len: 14; v_gene: TRBV3-1/TRBV3-2; CDR3aa: CASSQGTANTEAFF
j_gene: TRBJ1-2; d_gene: .; len: 14; v_gene: TRBV6-5; CDR3aa: CASSPGPQTYGYTF
j_gene: TRBJ1-5; d_gene: .; len: 15; v_gene: TRBV30; CDR3aa: CAWSVRGLGNQPQHF
j_gene: TRBJ1-4; d_gene: .; len: 16; v_gene: TRBV11-2; CDR3aa: CASSFRDTLSGEKLFF
j_gene: TRBJ2-5; d_gene: TRBD2; len: 14; v_gene: TRBV30; CDR3aa: CAWTLGQGGKTQYF
j_gene: TRBJ2-2; d_gene: TRBD2; len: 17; v_gene: TRBV6-2/TRBV6-3; CDR3aa: CASSPRLAGRLTGELFF
j_gene: TRBJ2-3; d_gene: TRBD1; len: 16; v_gene: TRBV5-4; CDR3aa: CASSGGTGTSTDTQYF
j_gene: TRBJ1-2; d_gene: .; len: 16; v_gene: TRBV7-9; CDR3aa: CASSLTSQRSSYGYTF
j_gene: TRBJ2-3; d_gene: .; len: 13; v_gene: TRBV24-1; CDR3aa: CATSDSYTDTQYF
j_gene: TRBJ2-7; d_gene: .; len: 16; v_gene: TRBV5-3; CDR3aa: CARSFLAPRKLGEQYF
j_gene: TRBJ2-1; d_gene: .; len: 16; v_gene: TRBV7-9; CDR3aa: CASSPRQVVSYNEQFF
j_gene: TRBJ1-4; d_gene: TRBD1; len: 14; v_gene: TRBV5-5; CDR3aa: CASSKKGGHEKLFF
j_gene: TRBJ2-7; d_gene: TRBD1; len: 12; v_gene: TRBV9; CDR3aa: CASSPTPGTALF
j_gene: TRBJ2-7; d_gene: .; len: 14; v_gene: TRBV5-4; CDR3aa: CASSLYGREYEQYF
j_gene: TRBJ1-2; d_gene: TRBD1; len: 18; v_gene: TRBV19; CDR3aa: CASSPVLPGTAANYGYTF
j_gene: TRBJ1-2; d_gene: TRBD1; len: 11; v_gene: TRBV12-3/TRBV12-4; CDR3aa: CASSRTGGYTF
j_gene: TRBJ2-3; d_gene: TRBD1; len: 14; v_gene: TRBV24-1; CDR3aa: CATGGQGLWDTQYF
j_gene: TRBJ2-2; d_gene: .; len: 13; v_gene: TRBV24-1; CDR3aa: CATSSTNTGELFF
j_gene: TRBJ1-1; d_gene: TRBD1; len: 14; v_gene: TRBV9; CDR3aa: CASSATGGNTEAFF
j_gene: TRBJ1-2; d_gene: .; len: 13; v_gene: TRBV7-8; CDR3aa: CASSTTDNYGYTF
j_gene: TRBJ2-5; d_gene: .; len: 13; v_gene: TRBV7-2; CDR3aa: CASSLGSVETQYF
j_gene: TRBJ1-2; d_gene: .; len: 13; v_gene: TRBV6-2/TRBV6-3; CDR3aa: CASSRGPDYGYTF
j_gene: TRBJ2-5; d_gene: .; len: 15; v_gene: TRBV7-6; CDR3aa: CASSLVADLQETQYF
j_gene: TRBJ1-2; d_gene: TRBD1; len: 15; v_gene: TRBV6-5; CDR3aa: CASRTRTGANYGYTF
j_gene: TRBJ2-2; d_gene: TRBD2; len: 20; v_gene: TRBV5-1; CDR3aa: CASSLAVQTSGVTNTGELFF
j_gene: TRBJ1-3; d_gene: .; len: 16; v_gene: TRBV2; CDR3aa: CASSSNRARNGNTIYF
j_gene: TRBJ1-2; d_gene: .; len: 17; v_gene: TRBV7-9; CDR3aa: CASSLAAQRPEELGYTF
j_gene: TRBJ1-2; d_gene: .; len: 16; v_gene: TRBV6-1; CDR3aa: CASSVAPTPTNYGYTF
j_gene: TRBJ1-2; d_gene: TRBD1; len: 14; v_gene: TRBV3-1/TRBV3-2; CDR3aa: CASSQGQGESGYTF
j_gene: TRBJ1-6; d_gene: .; len: 14; v_gene: TRBV2; CDR3aa: CASVQGNANSPLHF
j_gene: TRBJ1-5; d_gene: .; len: 13; v_gene: TRBV30; CDR3aa: CAWSANSNQPQHF
j_gene: TRBJ1-1; d_gene: .; len: 15; v_gene: TRBV24-1; CDR3aa: CATSERTGSNTEAFF
j_gene: TRBJ1-6; d_gene: .; len: 15; v_gene: TRBV19; CDR3aa: CASSTQEGINSPLHF
j_gene: TRBJ1-2; d_gene: .; len: 13; v_gene: TRBV25-1; CDR3aa: CASSQTESHGYTF
j_gene: TRBJ2-5; d_gene: TRBD1; len: 16; v_gene: TRBV2; CDR3aa: CASSAYRGEAQETQYF
j_gene: TRBJ2-3; d_gene: .; len: 15; v_gene: TRBV7-2; CDR3aa: CASSLEASSTDTQYF
j_gene: TRBJ2-4; d_gene: .; len: 16; v_gene: TRBV4-1; CDR3aa: CASSQDHEMARNIQYF
j_gene: TRBJ2-1; d_gene: .; len: 15; v_gene: TRBV20-1; CDR3aa: CSASLLAGLYNEQFF
j_gene: TRBJ2-7; d_gene: .; len: 13; v_gene: TRBV5-6; CDR3aa: CASSLGTLYEQYF
j_gene: TRBJ1-4; d_gene: TRBD1; len: 14; v_gene: TRBV30; CDR3aa: CAWGRGGGEVKLFF
j_gene: TRBJ2-1; d_gene: .; len: 16; v_gene: TRBV18; CDR3aa: CASSPRVRGIYNEQFF
j_gene: TRBJ1-2; d_gene: .; len: 16; v_gene: TRBV7-9; CDR3aa: CASSIQTEPLLVGYTF
j_gene: TRBJ2-1; d_gene: TRBD2; len: 19; v_gene: TRBV24-1; CDR3aa: CATSDFQLAGGSSYNEQFF
j_gene: TRBJ1-1; d_gene: .; len: 14; v_gene: TRBV29-1; CDR3aa: CSVLVTVGNTEAFF
j_gene: TRBJ1-2; d_gene: .; len: 11; v_gene: TRBV5-6; CDR3aa: CASSFQRSYTF
j_gene: TRBJ2-5; d_gene: .; len: 13; v_gene: TRBV24-1; CDR3aa: CATSEDPQGTQYF
j_gene: TRBJ1-1; d_gene: .; len: 12; v_gene: TRBV19; CDR3aa: CASSMKGHGAFF